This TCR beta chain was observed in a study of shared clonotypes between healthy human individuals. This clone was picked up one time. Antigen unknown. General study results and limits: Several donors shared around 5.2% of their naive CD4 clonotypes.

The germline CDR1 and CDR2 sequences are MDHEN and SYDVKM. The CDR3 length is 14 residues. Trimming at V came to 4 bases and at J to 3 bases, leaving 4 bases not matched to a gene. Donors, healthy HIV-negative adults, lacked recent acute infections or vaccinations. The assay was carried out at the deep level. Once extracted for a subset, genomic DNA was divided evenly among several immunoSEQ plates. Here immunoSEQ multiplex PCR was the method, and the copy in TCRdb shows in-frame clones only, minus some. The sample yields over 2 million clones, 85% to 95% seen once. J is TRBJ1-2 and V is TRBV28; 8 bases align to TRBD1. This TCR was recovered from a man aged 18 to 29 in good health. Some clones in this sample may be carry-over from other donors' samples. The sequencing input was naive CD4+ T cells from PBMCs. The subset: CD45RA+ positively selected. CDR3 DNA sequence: TGTGCCAGCAGTTCAGGGGGCCAAGACTATGGCTACACCTTC. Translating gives CASSSGGQDYGYTF.